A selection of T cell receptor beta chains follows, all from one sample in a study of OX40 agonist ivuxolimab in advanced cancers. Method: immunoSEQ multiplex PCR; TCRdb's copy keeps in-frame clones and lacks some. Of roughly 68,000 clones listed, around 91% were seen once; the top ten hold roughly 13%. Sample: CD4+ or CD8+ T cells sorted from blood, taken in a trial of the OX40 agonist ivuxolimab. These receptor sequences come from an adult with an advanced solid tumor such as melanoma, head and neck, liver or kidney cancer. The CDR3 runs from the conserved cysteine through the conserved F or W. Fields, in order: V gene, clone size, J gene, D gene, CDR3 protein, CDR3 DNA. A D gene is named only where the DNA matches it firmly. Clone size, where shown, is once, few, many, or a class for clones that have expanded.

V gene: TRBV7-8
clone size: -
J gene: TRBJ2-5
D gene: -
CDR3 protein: CASSLAGGRRQGKTQYF
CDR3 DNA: TGTGCCAGCAGCTTAGCGGGAGGAAGGAGGCAGGGAAAGACCCAGTACTTC

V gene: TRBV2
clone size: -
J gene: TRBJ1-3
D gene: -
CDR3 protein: CASKPGNTIYF
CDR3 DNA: TGTGCCAGCAAACCCGGAAACACCATATATTTT

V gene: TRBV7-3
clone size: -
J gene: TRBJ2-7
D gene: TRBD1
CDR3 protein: CASSATGGVGDEQYF
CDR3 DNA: TGTGCCAGCAGCGCGACAGGGGGCGTCGGGGACGAGCAGTACTTC

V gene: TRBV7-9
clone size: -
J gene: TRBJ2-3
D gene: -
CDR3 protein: CASSDRRDTQYF
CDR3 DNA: TGTGCCAGCAGCGATCGGAGAGATACGCAGTATTTT

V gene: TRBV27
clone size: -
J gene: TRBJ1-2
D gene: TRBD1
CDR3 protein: CASSDRGDYGYTF
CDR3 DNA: TGTGCCAGTTCGGACAGGGGGGACTATGGCTACACCTTC

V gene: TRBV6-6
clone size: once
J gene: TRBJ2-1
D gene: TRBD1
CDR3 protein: CASSLTPGQVFF
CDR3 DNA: TGTGCCAGCAGCCTAACCCCGGGACAGGTATTCTTC

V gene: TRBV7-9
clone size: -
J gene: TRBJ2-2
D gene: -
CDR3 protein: CASSSLTGELFF
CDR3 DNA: TGTGCCAGCAGCTCCCTTACCGGGGAGCTGTTTTTT

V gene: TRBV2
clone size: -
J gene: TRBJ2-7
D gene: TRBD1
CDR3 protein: CASSEPRDSPTYEQYF
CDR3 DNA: TGTGCCAGCAGTGAACCCAGGGACAGTCCCACCTACGAGCAGTACTTC

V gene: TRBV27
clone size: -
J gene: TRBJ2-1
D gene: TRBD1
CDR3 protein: CASSYSPRQGYNEQFF
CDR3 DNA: TGTGCCAGCAGTTACTCACCGCGACAGGGGTACAATGAGCAGTTCTTC

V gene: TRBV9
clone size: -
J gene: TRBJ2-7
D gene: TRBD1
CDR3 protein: CASSPRGQVFSHEQYF
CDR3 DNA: TGTGCCAGCAGCCCCAGAGGACAGGTTTTTTCCCACGAGCAGTACTTC

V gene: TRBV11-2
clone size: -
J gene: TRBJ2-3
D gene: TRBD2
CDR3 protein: CASSGGLAGALTDTQYF
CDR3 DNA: TGTGCCAGCAGCGGGGGACTAGCGGGGGCCCTCACAGATACGCAGTATTTT

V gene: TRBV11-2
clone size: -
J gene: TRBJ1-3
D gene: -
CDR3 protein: CASSLASGRFSGNTIYF
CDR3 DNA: TGTGCCAGCAGCTTAGCGTCAGGGAGGTTTTCCGGAAACACCATATATTTT

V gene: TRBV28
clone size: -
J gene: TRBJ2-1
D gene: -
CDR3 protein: CASRTDSYNEQFF
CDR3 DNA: TGTGCCAGCAGAACAGACTCCTACAATGAGCAGTTCTTC

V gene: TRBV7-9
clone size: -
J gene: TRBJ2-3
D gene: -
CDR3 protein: CASSPTSFSDTQYF
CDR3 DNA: TGTGCCAGCAGCCCGACTAGTTTTTCAGATACGCAGTATTTT

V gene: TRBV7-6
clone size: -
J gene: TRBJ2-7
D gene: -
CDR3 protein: CASSPAGAGSYEQYF
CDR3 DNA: TGTGCCAGCAGCCCCGCGGGGGCAGGCTCCTACGAGCAGTACTTC

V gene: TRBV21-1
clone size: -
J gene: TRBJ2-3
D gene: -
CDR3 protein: CASSRGTSGRTDTQYF
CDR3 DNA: TGTGCCAGCAGCAGAGGGACTAGCGGGAGAACAGATACGCAGTATTTT

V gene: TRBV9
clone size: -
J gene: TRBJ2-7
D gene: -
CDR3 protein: CASSANGQNSYEQYF
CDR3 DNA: TGTGCCAGCAGCGCGAACGGACAGAACTCCTACGAGCAGTACTTC

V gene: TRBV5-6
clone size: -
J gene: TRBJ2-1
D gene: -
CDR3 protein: CASRWGDNEQFF
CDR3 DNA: TGTGCCAGCAGGTGGGGGGACAATGAGCAGTTCTTC

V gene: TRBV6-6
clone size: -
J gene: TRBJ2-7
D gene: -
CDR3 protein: CASSFRDIFYEQYF
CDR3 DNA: TGTGCCAGCAGCTTCCGGGACATCTTTTACGAGCAGTACTTC

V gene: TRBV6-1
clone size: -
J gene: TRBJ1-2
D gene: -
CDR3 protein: CASSEWETDGASGGYTF
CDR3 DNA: TGTGCCAGCAGTGAATGGGAGACAGACGGGGCGAGTGGCGGCTACACCTTC

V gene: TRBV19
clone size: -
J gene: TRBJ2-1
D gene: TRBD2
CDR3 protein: CASTIFWTSGRDNEQFF
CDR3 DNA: TGTGCCAGTACTATATTTTGGACTAGCGGGAGGGACAATGAGCAGTTCTTC

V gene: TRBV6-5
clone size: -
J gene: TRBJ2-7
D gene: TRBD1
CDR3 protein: CASSPGQGAYEQYF
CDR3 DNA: TGTGCCAGCAGCCCGGGACAGGGGGCCTACGAGCAGTACTTC

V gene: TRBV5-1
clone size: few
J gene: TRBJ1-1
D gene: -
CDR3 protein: CASSLGGGAEAFF
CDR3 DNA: TGCGCCAGCAGCCTGGGGGGTGGGGCTGAAGCTTTCTTT

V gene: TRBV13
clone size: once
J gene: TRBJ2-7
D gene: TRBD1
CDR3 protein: CASSLKGAVYEQYF
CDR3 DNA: TGTGCCAGCAGCTTAAAGGGGGCGGTTTACGAGCAGTACTTC

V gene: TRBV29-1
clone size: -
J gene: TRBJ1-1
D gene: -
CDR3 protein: CSVEGSVGYAEAFF
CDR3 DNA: TGCAGCGTTGAAGGGTCAGTAGGGTATGCTGAAGCTTTCTTT

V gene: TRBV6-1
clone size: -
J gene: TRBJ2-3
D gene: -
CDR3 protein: CATPIADTQYF
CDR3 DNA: TGTGCCACTCCGATTGCAGATACGCAGTATTTT

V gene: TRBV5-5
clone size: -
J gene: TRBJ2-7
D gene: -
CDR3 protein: CASSPGGSYEQYF
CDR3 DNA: TGTGCCAGCAGCCCCGGGGGAAGCTACGAGCAGTACTTC

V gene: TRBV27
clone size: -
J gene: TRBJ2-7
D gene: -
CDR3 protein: CASSYYRARRDEQYF
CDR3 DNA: TGTGCCAGCAGTTACTACAGGGCCAGGAGGGACGAGCAGTACTTC